Presented here are 7 T cell receptor beta chains from one specimen sequenced in a study of blood T cell repertoires in COVID-19. Libraries were prepared by immunoSEQ multiplex PCR; TCRdb keeps only in-frame clonotypes and omits some of them. The sample consists of around 67,000 clones, around 90% of them appearing once. The sequencing sample was made of peripheral blood. Receptor source: a human donor in a cohort sampled during active COVID-19.

This chain uses TRBV11-2 with TRBJ2-3; possible D gene TRBD2, 6 bases. In germline, CDR1 is SGHAT, CDR2 FQNNGV. V was pared by 2 bases and J by 2 bases, with 20 bases between. This CDR3 region has 18 residues. The chain's CDR3 is CASSLLKGVRGNTDTQYF. The CDR3 DNA follows: TGTGCCAGCAGCTTACTCAAAGGGGTGCGGGGAAACACAGATACGCAGTATTTT.

This chain uses TRBV30 with TRBJ2-7; the D gene is possibly TRBD2 (5 bases). The CDR3 runs to 15 residues. Trimming removed 0 bases from V and 1 base from J, with 13 bases in between. Germline-derived CDR1 and CDR2 are GTSNPN and SVGIG (reference sequence). Written as DNA, the CDR3 is TGTGCCTGGAGTGTACCTCGGGGTAGGTCCTACGAGCAGTACTTC. It is translated as CAWSVPRGRSYEQYF. The full variable domain, rest sourced from reference TRBV30 and TRBJ2-7, is SQTIHQWPATLVQPVGSPLSLECTVEGTSNPNLYWYRQAAGRGLQLLFYSVGIGQISSEVPQNLSASRPQDRQFILSSKKLLLSDSGFYLCAWSVPRGRSYEQYFGPGTRLTVT.

The chain uses TRBV27 and TRBJ1-5, with a tentative D call TRBD1 (6 bases). The CDR3 runs 15 residues. Germline V gene lookup returns CDR1 MNHEY and CDR2 SMNVEV (reference sequence). V gave up 8 bases and J gave up 4 bases, with 18 bases separating them. CDR3 DNA: TGTGCCAGCTCTACAGGGTTACCTGGGAATCAGCCCCAGCATTTT. Translating it yields CASSTGLPGNQPQHF.

The V and J genes are TRBV27 and TRBJ2-7; possible D gene TRBD1, 6 bases. The CDR3 is made up of 13 amino acids. V lost 10 bases to trimming and J lost 0 bases, with 13 bases between them. Germline V lookup: CDR1 MNHEY, CDR2 SMNVEV (reference sequence). In DNA form, the CDR3 reads TGTGCCACCGGACAGTTAGACTCCTACGAGCAGTACTTC. Protein product: CATGQLDSYEQYF.

This chain uses TRBV5-4 with TRBJ1-2; unclear D gene. The CDR3 contains 14 residues. Germline CDR1 SGHNT, CDR2 YYREEE (reference sequence). Trimming shortened V by 0 bases and J by 0 bases, and 6 bases separated the two germline ends. CDR3 DNA: TGTGCCAGCAGCTTGGATACAGCTAACTATGGCTACACCTTC. Encoded protein: CASSLDTANYGYTF.

The V call is TRBV28, the J call TRBJ1-3; 8 bases are a match to TRBD1. The CDR3 is made up of 19 amino acids. Germline CDR1 reads MDHEN; CDR2 reads SYDVKM. With 4 bases clipped from V and 0 bases from J, the junction kept 14 bases outside the gene matches. The CDR3 DNA is TGTGCCAGCAGTTCGAACTTTGGACAGGGCCGATACTCTGGAAACACCATATATTTT. Translated, it gives CASSSNFGQGRYSGNTIYF. Complete variable domain (other parts from reference TRBV28 and TRBJ1-3): DVKVTQSSRYLVKRTGEKVFLECVQDMDHENMFWYRQDPGLGLRLIYFSYDVKMKEKGDIPEGYSVSREKKERFSLILESASTNQTSMYLCASSSNFGQGRYSGNTIYFGEGSWLTVV.

The V gene is TRBV4-1, the J gene TRBJ2-7; 7 bases line up with TRBD1. Trimming removed 1 base from V and 6 bases from J; junction bases left unmatched: 3. The CDR3 covers 13 residues. Germline V lookup: CDR1 MGHRA, CDR2 YSYEKL. In DNA form, the CDR3 reads TGCGCCAGCAGCCAAGGCCGGACAGGCGAGCAGTACTTC. Its translation is CASSQGRTGEQYF.